The 18 T cell receptor beta chains in this list originate from one sample, sequenced in a study of blood T cell repertoires in COVID-19. TCRdb's copy holds only in-frame clones and misses some; the assay was immunoSEQ multiplex PCR. The sample contains about 120,000 clones, roughly four fifths of which appear only once. Material for sequencing was peripheral blood. These receptors were collected from a man aged 55 to 70 with acute or convalescent COVID-19.

The chain joins TRBV19 to TRBJ1-5, with 8 nucleotides matching TRBD1. Unmatched junction bases numbered 3, after V lost 10 bases and J lost 4 bases. Germline CDR1 LNHDA, CDR2 SQIVND (reference sequence). CDR3 length: 12 amino acids. The CDR3 spells CATRQGNQPQHF. The CDR3 region has the DNA TGTGCCACCCGACAGGGGAATCAGCCCCAGCATTTT.

The rearrangement joins TRBV3-1 (or the pseudogene TRBV3-2) to TRBJ2-3; D is ambiguous. CDR1 and CDR2 (germline): LGHDT, YNNKEL (reference sequence). V lost 3 bases and J 0 bases, leaving 13 bases between the germline ends. This CDR3 comprises 16 residues. The CDR3 reads CASSQLSVSSTDTQYF. CDR3 bases: TGTGCCAGCAGCCAGTTGAGCGTATCTAGCACAGATACGCAGTATTTT.

The rearrangement links TRBV19 to TRBJ1-4; 8 bases are shared with TRBD1. Germline V gene lookup returns CDR1 LNHDA and CDR2 SQIVND (reference sequence). The ends lost 5 bases at V and 6 bases at J; junction bases unmatched: 5. This CDR3 contains 14 residues. As DNA, the CDR3 is TGTGCCAGTAGTCTGGCACAGGGGGATGAAAAACTGTTTTTT. Protein product: CASSLAQGDEKLFF.

The CDR3 DNA is TGTGCCAGCAGGTACAGGGGCCGGGGTCTCGGGGGCTACACCTTC. Its translation: CASRYRGRGLGGYTF. The chain carries TRBV27 and TRBJ1-2, with 7 bases identical to TRBD1. V was pared by 6 bases and J by 8 bases, with 15 bases of the junction left unmatched. This CDR3 is 15 amino acids long. Germline values: CDR1 MNHEY, CDR2 SMNVEV (reference sequence).

The genes are TRBV5-1 and TRBJ2-2; D might be TRBD1 (6 bases). Germline V gene data show CDR1 as SGHRS and CDR2 as YFSETQ. The CDR3 totals 15 residues. The V end lost 4 bases, the J end lost 1 base, and 11 bases lay between the germline ends. This CDR3 is CASSPRQVNTGELFF. The CDR3 region has the DNA TGCGCCAGCAGCCCAAGACAGGTGAACACCGGGGAGCTGTTTTTT.

V usage is TRBV5-1 and J usage is TRBJ2-1; 9 nucleotides align to TRBD2. J lost 6 bases, V lost 0 bases, and 10 bases had no gene match. This CDR3 spans 17 amino acids. CDR1 and CDR2 from the germline V gene are SGHRS and YFSETQ. The DNA of the CDR3 is TGCGCCAGCAGCTTGGTCCAGCGGGAGGTGTGGGGCAATGAGCAGTTCTTC. This gives the protein CASSLVQREVWGNEQFF.

The chain is built from TRBV6-5 and TRBJ1-4, with D tentatively TRBD1 (5 bases). The CDR3 consists of 14 residues. Trimming shortened V by 2 bases and J by 1 base, and 5 bases separated the two germline ends. Germline V gives CDR1 MNHEY, CDR2 SVGAGI. In DNA, the CDR3 is TGTGCCAGCAGTTACAGGGGAACTAATGAAAAACTGTTTTTT. It encodes CASSYRGTNEKLFF.

The V call is TRBV5-1, the J call TRBJ2-1; D not resolved. The CDR3 has 18 amino acids. V was shortened by 1 base and J by 0 bases, with 17 bases between the two germline ends. Germline CDR1 SGHRS, CDR2 YFSETQ. The CDR3 reads CASSLRVVLASSYNEQFF. CDR3 bases: TGCGCCAGCAGCTTGCGTGTTGTCCTGGCCAGCTCCTACAATGAGCAGTTCTTC.

The rearrangement uses TRBV28 and TRBJ1-2, with no clear D. CDR1 and CDR2 (germline): MDHEN, SYDVKM. CDR3 size: 15 residues. With 3 bases removed from V and 4 bases from J, the gap between germline ends came to 15 bases. The chain's CDR3 is CASSFPVDEGYGYTF. CDR3 bases: TGTGCCAGCAGTTTTCCCGTAGACGAGGGCTATGGCTACACCTTC.

As DNA, the CDR3 is TGTGCCAGCACCCAAGGACAGGGGGGCAATCAGCCCCAGCATTTT. It is translated as CASTQGQGGNQPQHF. V and J are TRBV6-6 and TRBJ1-5; 10 bases align to TRBD1. With V trimmed by 7 bases and J by 2 bases, 5 bases remained unmatched. CDR3 size: 15 residues. In germline, CDR1 is MNHNY, CDR2 SVGAGI (reference sequence).

The genes are TRBV9 and TRBJ2-4, with 7 bases matching TRBD1. The CDR3 length is 17 residues. Germline values: CDR1 SGDLS, CDR2 YYNGEE. V shed 3 bases and J 0 bases; nucleotides not matched to a gene: 9. The CDR3 protein is CASSAGTTGVAKNIQYF. For the CDR3, the DNA is TGTGCCAGCAGCGCTGGGACCACAGGGGTAGCCAAAAACATTCAGTACTTC.

The table lists this clone with a few counts. V is TRBV20-1 and J is TRBJ1-2; 7 bases are a match to TRBD1. V lost 3 bases, J lost 8 bases, and 12 bases stayed unmatched. Germline V gene data show CDR1 as DFQATT and CDR2 as SNEGSKA (reference sequence). This CDR3 is 14 amino acids long. CDR3 sequence: CSASNPDRVLGYTF. CDR3 coding DNA: TGCAGTGCTAGTAACCCAGACAGGGTCCTGGGCTACACCTTC.

The chain combines TRBV11-3 with TRBJ2-1, with a tentative D call TRBD1 (6 bases). CDR3 size: 13 residues. Germline V CDR1 and CDR2: SGHNT, YENEEA. V was pared by 1 base and J by 10 bases, with 11 bases between. DNA of the CDR3: TGTGCCAGCAGCTTAGTTGTGGACAGCGAGCAGTTCTTC. Translating gives CASSLVVDSEQFF.

This clone showed up just a few times. V is TRBV2 and J is TRBJ1-4, with no clear D. Trimming took 6 bases from V and 2 from J, leaving 10 bases between them. Germline CDR1 is SNHLY and CDR2 is FYNNEI. The CDR3 is 14 residues long. The CDR3: CASRLLRTNEKLFF. DNA for the CDR3: TGTGCCAGCAGGCTGCTTCGGACTAATGAAAAACTGTTTTTT.

The chain couples TRBV24-1 to TRBJ2-5; possibly TRBD2 for D (6 bases). Germline V gene data show CDR1 as KGHDR and CDR2 as SFDVKD. The CDR3 contains 15 residues. The V end lost 6 bases, the J end lost 3 bases, and 16 bases lay between the germline ends. CDR3: CATSLGGETKETQYF. In nucleotides, the CDR3 is TGTGCCACCAGTCTGGGCGGGGAGACCAAAGAGACCCAGTACTTC.

The chain links TRBV19 to TRBJ1-2; 8 bases map to TRBD1. CDR3 size: 14 residues. Per the germline V gene, CDR1 is LNHDA and CDR2 is SQIVND (reference sequence). With 6 bases clipped from V and 1 base from J, the junction kept 4 bases outside the gene matches. CDR3: CASRIGQGNYGYTF. CDR3 nucleotides: TGTGCCAGTAGGATCGGACAGGGTAACTATGGCTACACCTTC.

As for this clone: In the same sample, other DNA sequences code for this CDR3. This rearrangement joins TRBV20-1 to TRBJ2-2; D possibly corresponds to TRBD1 (5 bases). CDR1 is DFQATT and CDR2 is SNEGSKA in the germline V gene (reference sequence). Trimming shortened V by 5 bases and J by 6 bases, and 7 bases separated the two germline ends. CDR3 size: 11 residues. The DNA for the CDR3 is TGCAGTGCTGTCAGGGCCGGGGAGCTGTTTTTT. This sequence encodes CSAVRAGELFF.

This clone has only a few counts. The J gene is TRBJ1-2, the V gene TRBV30, with 7 bases lining up with TRBD1. The CDR3 is 12 amino acids. The junction had 2 bases not matched to a gene; V was cut back by 5 bases and J by 2 bases. Germline values: CDR1 GTSNPN, CDR2 SVGIG (reference sequence). DNA of the CDR3: TGTGCCTGGTACAGGGGAAACTATGGCTACACCTTC. Its protein product is CAWYRGNYGYTF.